This TCR beta chain derives from a study of T cells in localized non-small cell lung cancer. Clones were read by immunoSEQ multiplex PCR, and TCRdb kept only the in-frame ones, dropping some. The data show about 40,000 clones, approximately 81% seen once. The clonotype comes from a male donor older than 55 with stage II lung adenocarcinoma. This specimen consisted of peripheral blood mononuclear cells, obtained before any cancer treatment.

In DNA, the CDR3 is TGTGCCAGCAGCTTAGGGGTTGGGGTGGAGGGCTACACCTTC. Translating gives CASSLGVGVEGYTF. V and J are TRBV7-2 and TRBJ1-2, with unresolved D. This CDR3 spans 14 amino acids. CDR1 is SGHTA, CDR2 FQGNSA, per germline. Trimming shortened V by 1 base and J by 8 bases, and 14 bases separated the two germline ends. Full variable domain (outside the CDR3, taken from reference TRBV7-2 and TRBJ1-2): GAGVSQSPSNKVTEKGKDVELRCDPISGHTALYWYRQSLGQGLEFLIYFQGNSAPDKSGLPSDRFSAERTGGSVSTLTIQRTQQEDSAVYLCASSLGVGVEGYTFGSGTRLTVV.